The T cell receptor (beta chain) under discussion was sequenced for a study of OX40 agonist ivuxolimab in advanced cancers. CDR1 PRHDT and CDR2 FYEKMQ come from the germline V gene (reference sequence). CDR3 size: 13 residues. V dropped 4 bases and J dropped 7 bases, with 11 bases sitting between them. Sequenced by immunoSEQ multiplex PCR; TCRdb stores in-frame clones only, minus some. The data hold tens of thousands of clones, with over 80% observed a single time. The sequence was collected from an adult with an advanced solid tumor such as melanoma, head and neck, liver or kidney cancer. This chain connects TRBV13 to TRBJ2-1; D unresolved. The input for sequencing was CD4+ or CD8+ T cells sorted from blood, taken in a trial of the OX40 agonist ivuxolimab. The CDR3 spells CASSSEIRNEQFF. Here the CDR3 DNA reads TGTGCCAGCAGCTCCGAGATAAGAAATGAGCAGTTCTTC.